Reported below is one T cell receptor beta chain. Its antigen remains unidentified. Libraries were prepared by immunoSEQ multiplex PCR; TCRdb keeps only in-frame clonotypes and omits some of them. This sample carries 85,000 to 90,000 clones, 70% to 90% of them seen once, and the ten largest clones take around 14%. This sample was included in a study of siplizumab effects on memory and regulatory T cells. Study findings and constraints: Alloreactive sequences traceable to unstimulated CD4+ memory cells were significantly reduced by siplizumab. The authors mapped only a minor fraction of alloreactive clones to unstimulated subsets.

The CDR3 length is 12 residues. V dropped 7 bases and J dropped 5 bases, with 11 bases sitting between them. Germline V CDR1 and CDR2: SNHLY, FYNNEI. Sequenced input: CD4+ T cells sorted from blood. V gene TRBV2 combines with J gene TRBJ2-5; D may be TRBD2 (6 bases). This TCR came from a human donor in good health. CDR3 bases: TGTGCCAGCAAGGGAAGCGGGGAGACCCAGTACTTC. Its translation: CASKGSGETQYF.